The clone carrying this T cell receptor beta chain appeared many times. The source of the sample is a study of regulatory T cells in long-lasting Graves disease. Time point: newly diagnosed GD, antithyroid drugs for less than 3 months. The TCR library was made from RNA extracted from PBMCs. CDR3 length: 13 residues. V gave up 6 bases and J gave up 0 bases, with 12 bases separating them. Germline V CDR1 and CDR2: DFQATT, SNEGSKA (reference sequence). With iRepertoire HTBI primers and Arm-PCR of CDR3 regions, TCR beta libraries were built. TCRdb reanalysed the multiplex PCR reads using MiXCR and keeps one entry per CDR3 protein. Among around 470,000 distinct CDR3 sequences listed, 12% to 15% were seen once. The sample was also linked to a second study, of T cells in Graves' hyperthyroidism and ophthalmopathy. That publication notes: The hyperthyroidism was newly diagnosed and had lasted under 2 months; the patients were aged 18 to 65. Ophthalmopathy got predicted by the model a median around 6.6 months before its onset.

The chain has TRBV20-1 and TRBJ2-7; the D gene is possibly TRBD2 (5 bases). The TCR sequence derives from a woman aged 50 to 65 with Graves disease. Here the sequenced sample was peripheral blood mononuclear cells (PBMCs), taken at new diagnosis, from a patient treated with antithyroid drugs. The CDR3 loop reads CSARSGNSYEQYF. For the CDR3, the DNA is TGCAGTGCCAGGTCCGGGAACTCCTACGAGCAGTACTTC.